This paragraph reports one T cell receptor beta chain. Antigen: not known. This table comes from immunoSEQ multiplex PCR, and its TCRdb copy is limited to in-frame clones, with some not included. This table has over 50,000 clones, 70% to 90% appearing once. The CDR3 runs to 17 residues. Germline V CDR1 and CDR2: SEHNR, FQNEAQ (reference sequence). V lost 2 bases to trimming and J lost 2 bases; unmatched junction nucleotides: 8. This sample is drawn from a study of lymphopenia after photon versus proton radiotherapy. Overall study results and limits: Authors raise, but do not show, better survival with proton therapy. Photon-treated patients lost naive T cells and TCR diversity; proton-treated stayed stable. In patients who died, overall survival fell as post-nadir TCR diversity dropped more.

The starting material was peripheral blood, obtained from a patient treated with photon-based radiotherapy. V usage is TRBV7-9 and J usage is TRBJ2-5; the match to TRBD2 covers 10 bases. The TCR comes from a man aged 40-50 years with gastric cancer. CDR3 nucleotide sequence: TGTGCCAGCAGCTTAACCCTACTAGCGGGGTTTCAAGAGACCCAGTACTTC. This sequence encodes CASSLTLLAGFQETQYF.